Following are 26 T cell receptor beta chains from one sample sequenced in a study of blood T cell repertoires in COVID-19. The assay was immunoSEQ multiplex PCR, and TCRdb's table has in-frame clones only and misses some. The sample has approximately 200,000 clones, approximately 90% seen once. Sequenced sample: PBMCs or T cells enriched from blood (not recorded which). The receptors shown here come from a man aged 30-40 years who had recovered from COVID-19.

This CDR3 is CASSLDFQGYEQYF. CDR3 nucleotides: TGTGCCAGCAGTTTAGACTTCCAGGGCTACGAGCAGTACTTC. The rearrangement uses TRBV27 and TRBJ2-7, with D perhaps matching TRBD1 (5 bases). The CDR3 runs 14 residues. V was pared by 2 bases and J by 3 bases, with 11 bases between. The germline V gene encodes CDR1 MNHEY and CDR2 SMNVEV (reference sequence).

The chain recombines TRBV6-5 with TRBJ1-3, with D hard to call. V gave up 0 bases and J gave up 2 bases, with 8 bases separating them. CDR3 length equals 15 residues. Germline assignment: CDR1 MNHEY and CDR2 SVGAGI. The CDR3, as DNA: TGTGCCAGCAGTTACTCTTACGGGACTGGAAACACCATATATTTT. Its translation is CASSYSYGTGNTIYF.

A remark on this clone: Germline and junction disagree at one end, which may indicate a read error. The V and J genes are TRBV19 and TRBJ1-4; TRBD1 agrees at 9 bases. The CDR3 covers 12 residues. CDR1 and CDR2 from the germline V gene are LNHDA and SQIVND (reference sequence). CDR3: CASSSGRTGVRF. The CDR3 coding sequence is TGTGCCAGTAGTAGTGGACGGACAGGGGTGAGGTTT.

This sequence joins TRBV5-1 and TRBJ1-2, with 7 nucleotides matching TRBD1. The V segment lost 5 bases and the J segment 3 bases; nucleotides outside the gene matches: 7. This CDR3 contains 14 residues. Germline V gene sequence: CDR1 SGHRS, CDR2 YFSETQ. The CDR3 DNA follows: TGCGCCAGCAGAGAGACAGGGCCCGACTATGGCTACACCTTC. It yields the protein CASRETGPDYGYTF.

This chain joins TRBV11-2 and TRBJ1-6, with a possible D match to TRBD1 (5 bases). CDR3 length: 12 residues. Germline V gene data show CDR1 as SGHAT and CDR2 as FQNNGV. The V end was cut by 5 bases, the J end by 10 bases, with 9 bases between. The CDR3 reads CASSPGWSPLHF. Here the CDR3 DNA reads TGTGCCAGCAGCCCAGGGTGGTCACCCCTCCACTTT.

CDR3 sequence (DNA): TGTGCCAGCAGGATGATCGGGGGGCACACCGGGGAGCTGTTTTTT. This translates into CASRMIGGHTGELFF. The chain employs TRBV11-2 and TRBJ2-2, with a weak D call TRBD2 (7 bases). Germline loops: CDR1 SGHAT, CDR2 FQNNGV. The CDR3 has 15 residues. Trimming took 6 bases from V and 3 from J, leaving 14 bases between them. Looking up the rest from reference TRBV11-2 and TRBJ2-2 gives the full variable domain: EAGVAQSPRYKIIEKRQSVAFWCNPISGHATLYWYQQILGQGPKLLIQFQNNGVVDDSQLPKDRFSAERLKGVDSTLKIQPAKLEDSAVYLCASRMIGGHTGELFFGEGSRLTVL.

In its sample, this clone was seen once. The chain uses TRBV14 and TRBJ2-1; 7 bases agree with TRBD1. The junction had 8 bases not matched to a gene; V was cut back by 4 bases and J by 5 bases. The CDR3 runs to 15 residues. Germline CDR1 SGHDN, CDR2 FVKESK. The chain's CDR3 is CASSLSATGNNEQFF. The CDR3 nucleotides read TGTGCCAGCAGCCTCAGCGCGACAGGGAACAATGAGCAGTTCTTC.

The chain couples TRBV19 to TRBJ2-1, with unresolved D. The CDR3 is made up of 13 amino acids. The V and J ends lost 2 bases and 6 bases respectively, with 8 bases between them. Germline lookup yields CDR1 LNHDA and CDR2 SQIVND (reference sequence). CDR3 bases: TGTGCCAGTAGTATACAGGTCCTCAATGAGCAGTTCTTC. It encodes CASSIQVLNEQFF.

The chain carries TRBV18 and TRBJ2-7, with 9 bases that match TRBD1. The ends lost 6 bases at V and 3 bases at J; junction bases unmatched: 6. Germline V CDR1 and CDR2: KGHSH, LQKENI. The CDR3 length is 14 residues. The CDR3 region has the DNA TGTGCCAGCTCTCTATCGACAGGGGGCTACGAGCAGTACTTC. It is translated as CASSLSTGGYEQYF.

The CDR3 DNA reads as TGTGCCAGCAGCGGACAGGACCGCTACGAGCAGTACTTC. Translated: CASSGQDRYEQYF. The chain links TRBV6-5 to TRBJ2-7, with 7 bases matching TRBD1. The length of the CDR3 is 13 residues. Germline CDR1 is MNHEY and CDR2 is SVGAGI. V gave up 6 bases and J gave up 3 bases; unmatched junction bases: 5.

The chain recombines TRBV7-8 with TRBJ2-1, with 12 bases fitting TRBD2. Germline lookup yields CDR1 SGHVS and CDR2 FQNEAQ. The trim removed 6 bases at V and 9 bases at J, leaving 21 bases unmatched. This CDR3 region has 19 residues. The CDR3 nucleotides are TGTGCCAGCAGGAGGGACAGGTTGATCTCTAGCGGGGGGGGTACTGAGCAGTTCTTC. The encoded protein is CASRRDRLISSGGGTEQFF.

The V gene is TRBV4-3, the J gene TRBJ1-4; D is perhaps TRBD1 (6 bases). With 0 bases removed from V and 9 bases from J, the gap between germline ends came to 17 bases. Germline V gives CDR1 LGHNA, CDR2 YSLEER. This CDR3 comprises 16 residues. This CDR3 is CASSQESRGIRKKLFF. The CDR3 DNA reads TGCGCCAGCAGCCAAGAATCCAGGGGTATCCGTAAAAAACTGTTTTTT.

This clone came up a few times. This chain links TRBV12-5 with TRBJ2-7, with a possible D match to TRBD1 (6 bases). Per the germline V gene, CDR1 is LGHNT and CDR2 is FRNRAP. This CDR3 spans 14 amino acids. V was pared by 6 bases and J by 4 bases, with 16 bases between. The CDR3 DNA reads as TGTGCTAGTGGCTCGGCGGTAGGGGGTTACGAGCAGTACTTC. Translating it yields CASGSAVGGYEQYF. The full variable domain, with the rest looked up from reference TRBV12-5 and TRBJ2-7, is DARVTQTPRHKVTEMGQEVTMRCQPILGHNTVFWYRQTMMQGLELLAYFRNRAPLDDSGMPKDRFSAEMPDATLATLKIQPSEPRDSAVYFCASGSAVGGYEQYFGPGTRLTVT.

The rearrangement uses TRBV12-3 or TRBV12-4 and TRBJ1-5; D ambiguous. The V gene lost 6 bases and the J gene lost 7 bases, with 10 bases spanning the gap. The length of the CDR3 is 12 residues. The CDR3 loop is CASSRGWQPQHF. Here the CDR3 DNA reads TGTGCCAGCAGCCGGGGTTGGCAGCCCCAGCATTTT.

The V call is TRBV30, the J call TRBJ2-1, with D unresolved. V lost 0 bases and J 2 bases, leaving 14 bases between the germline ends. Germline CDR1 and CDR2: GTSNPN and SVGIG (reference sequence). The CDR3 contains 16 residues. This chain's CDR3 is CAWSVRRPTTYNEQFF. The CDR3 DNA follows: TGTGCCTGGAGTGTAAGGAGACCTACTACCTACAATGAGCAGTTCTTC.

The chain employs TRBV13 and TRBJ2-2; no clear D gene. The germline V gene encodes CDR1 PRHDT and CDR2 FYEKMQ (reference sequence). Trimming took off 1 base at V and 9 bases at J, with 9 bases between the two ends. This CDR3 has 13 residues. The CDR3 DNA sequence: TGTGCCAGCAGCTTAGTCTCTACCCGGGAGCTGTTTTTT. This translates into CASSLVSTRELFF. Complete variable domain (other parts from reference TRBV13 and TRBJ2-2): AAGVIQSPRHLIKEKRETATLKCYPIPRHDTVYWYQQGPGQDPQFLISFYEKMQSDKGSIPDRFSAQQFSDYHSELNMSSLELGDSALYFCASSLVSTRELFFGEGSRLTVL.

Only a few counts were recorded for this clone. The CDR3 DNA follows: TGTGCCAGCAGTTCTGGACAGGGGTATGGCTACACCTTC. It is translated as CASSSGQGYGYTF. V and J are TRBV6-6 and TRBJ1-2; 9 nucleotides agree with TRBD1. Germline-derived CDR1 and CDR2 are MNHNY and SVGAGI (reference sequence). This CDR3 spans 13 amino acids. The ends lost 4 bases at V and 5 bases at J; junction bases unmatched: 2.

This clone was seen only once. The CDR3: CASSVRTGGNTIYF. CDR3 nucleotides: TGTGCCAGCAGCGTCAGGACAGGTGGAAACACCATATATTTT. This chain joins TRBV9 and TRBJ1-3; TRBD1 aligns across 7 bases. The V gene's germline CDR1 is SGDLS and CDR2 YYNGEE. The trim removed 2 bases at V and 3 bases at J, leaving 2 bases unmatched. This CDR3 is 14 amino acids long.

The gene calls are TRBV3-1 (or the pseudogene TRBV3-2) and TRBJ2-6, with a tentative D call TRBD2 (6 bases). The CDR3 is 15 amino acids. Germline assignment: CDR1 LGHDT and CDR2 YNNKEL (reference sequence). V lost 1 base and J lost 2, with 6 bases in between. The CDR3 DNA is TGTGCCAGCAGCCAAGGCGGGGCTGGGGCCAACGTCCTGACTTTC. Its translation: CASSQGGAGANVLTF.

V is TRBV10-3 and J is TRBJ1-2; 9 bases map to TRBD1. Germline V gene sequence: CDR1 ENHRY, CDR2 SYGVKD. Trimming removed 4 bases from V and 4 bases from J; junction bases left unmatched: 4. The length of the CDR3 is 14 residues. In DNA, the CDR3 is TGTGCCATCAGTGCACAGGGGGCCGGCTATGGCTACACCTTC. Encoded protein: CAISAQGAGYGYTF.

The rearrangement links TRBV4-1 to TRBJ2-7; 7 bases agree with TRBD1. Trimming cost V 4 bases and J 0 bases; bases outside gene matches: 24. Germline CDR1 is MGHRA and CDR2 is YSYEKL. The CDR3 runs to 21 residues. This chain's CDR3 is CASSPGRARQGRGSGSYEQYF. The DNA for the CDR3 is TGCGCCAGCAGCCCCGGTAGGGCGCGACAGGGCCGGGGATCGGGCTCCTACGAGCAGTACTTC.

The chain employs TRBV28 and TRBJ1-6, with no clear D. Germline assignment: CDR1 MDHEN and CDR2 SYDVKM. The CDR3 length is 18 residues. Deletions cut 1 base from V and 2 bases from J, with 15 bases between. The CDR3, as DNA: TGTGCCAGCAGTTTATCCCGACTGTTTAACGCCTATAATTCACCCCTCCACTTT. Residues: CASSLSRLFNAYNSPLHF.

The CDR3 region is CASSLVQIEAFF. The CDR3 DNA follows: TGTGCCAGCAGCTTAGTACAGATAGAAGCTTTCTTT. J is TRBJ1-1 and V is TRBV7-9; no clear D. V lost 1 base, J lost 8 bases, and 8 bases lay in between. From germline, CDR1 is SEHNR and CDR2 FQNEAQ (reference sequence). The CDR3 runs to 12 residues.

The chain links TRBV27 to TRBJ2-7, with a possible D match to TRBD1 (6 bases). Germline CDR1 is MNHEY and CDR2 is SMNVEV (reference sequence). V was clipped by 6 bases and J by 3 bases, with 9 bases between them. The CDR3 is made up of 12 amino acids. The CDR3 region has the DNA TGTGCCAGCAGCAACAGGGACTACGAGCAGTACTTC. Protein product: CASSNRDYEQYF.

The chain recombines TRBV30 with TRBJ1-3, with unresolved D. In germline, CDR1 is GTSNPN, CDR2 SVGIG (reference sequence). The CDR3 spans 14 residues. V lost 2 bases, J lost 6 bases, and 14 bases lay in between. The CDR3 loop reads CAWSRARRTNTIYF. The DNA of the CDR3 is TGTGCCTGGAGTAGGGCAAGGAGGACAAACACCATATATTTT.

V usage is TRBV2 and J usage is TRBJ1-5; 10 bases map to TRBD1. With 6 bases clipped from V and 4 bases from J, the junction kept 3 bases outside the gene matches. The CDR3 has 14 residues. Germline loops: CDR1 SNHLY, CDR2 FYNNEI. As DNA, the CDR3 is TGTGCCAGCAGACCGGGACAGGGGAATCAGCCCCAGCATTTT. Translating gives CASRPGQGNQPQHF. Supplemented by reference TRBV2 and TRBJ1-5, the full variable domain reads EPEVTQTPSHQVTQMGQEVILRCVPISNHLYFYWYRQILGQKVEFLVSFYNNEISEKSEIFDDQFSVERPDGSNFTLKIRSTKLEDSAMYFCASRPGQGNQPQHFGDGTRLSIL.